The TCR beta chain described here comes from a study of blood T cell dynamics during melanoma immunotherapy. Whole-study findings and limits: The study could not tell melanoma-specific clones from general immune activation.

CDR3 length: 13 amino acids. CDR1 is SNHLY and CDR2 is FYNNEI in the germline V gene. V shed 4 bases and J shed 3 bases, with 10 bases lying between them. Stated time point: pre-treatment baseline. One draw preceded checkpoint blockade; another followed its first cycle at week 3. Patients with prior systemic cancer treatment, concomitant immunosuppressants, or other active malignancies were excluded. As for this clone: Its antigen is currently unknown.

Assay: immunoSEQ multiplex PCR; the TCRdb copy retains only in-frame clones and omits some. The profile shows about 15,000 clones, approximately 86% of them singletons. The sequence was collected from a human donor with melanoma. This chain uses TRBV2 with TRBJ2-7; weak D call: TRBD2 (7 bases). The specimen comprised blood, sampled from a patient treated with checkpoint blockade. CDR3 residues: CASSAGGIYEQYF. The CDR3 DNA follows: TGTGCCAGCAGTGCGGGGGGCATCTACGAGCAGTACTTC.